Described below is a single TCR beta chain sequence and its context. As processed by the authors: Amplifying reference gene primers gave estimates of nucleated cell counts. TCRdb's copy holds only in-frame clones and misses some; the assay was immunoSEQ multiplex PCR. The V and J calls and clone size are taken from that table; D and trimming were inferred from the DNA. The table records 90,000 to 120,000 clones, around nine tenths of them present only once. This specimen comes from a study of blood T cell repertoires in COVID-19. As for the study in general: COVID-19 samples from acute and convalescent phases originated in the United States, Italy and Spain. T cells, B-cell-depleted T cells, or PBMCs supplied cDNA or gDNA.

The CDR3 loop spans 16 amino acids. Trimming removed 3 bases from V and 0 bases from J; junction bases left unmatched: 3. Per the germline V gene, CDR1 is SGHNT and CDR2 is YYREEE (reference sequence). The sample was peripheral blood. The source is a human donor in a cohort sampled during active COVID-19. V and J are TRBV5-4 and TRBJ2-3; 11 nucleotides agree with TRBD2. The CDR3: CASSSRLAGSTDTQYF. The CDR3 nucleotides are TGTGCCAGCAGCTCGAGACTAGCGGGAAGCACAGATACGCAGTATTTT. Looking up the rest from reference TRBV5-4 and TRBJ2-3 gives the full variable domain: ETGVTQSPTHLIKTRGQQVTLRCSSQSGHNTVSWYQQALGQGPQFIFQYYREEENGRGNFPPRFSGLQFPNYSSELNVNALELDDSALYLCASSSRLAGSTDTQYFGPGTRLTVL.